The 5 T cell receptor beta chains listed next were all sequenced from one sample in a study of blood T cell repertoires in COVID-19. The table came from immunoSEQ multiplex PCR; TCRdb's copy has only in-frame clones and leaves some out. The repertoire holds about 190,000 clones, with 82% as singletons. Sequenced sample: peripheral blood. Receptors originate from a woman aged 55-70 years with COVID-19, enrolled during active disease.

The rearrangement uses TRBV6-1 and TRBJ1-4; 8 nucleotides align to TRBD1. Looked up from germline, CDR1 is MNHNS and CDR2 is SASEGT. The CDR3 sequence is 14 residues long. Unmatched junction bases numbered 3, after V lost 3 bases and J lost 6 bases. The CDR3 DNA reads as TGTGCCAGCAGTGAGGGACAGGAGTATGAAAAACTGTTTTTT. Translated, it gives CASSEGQEYEKLFF.

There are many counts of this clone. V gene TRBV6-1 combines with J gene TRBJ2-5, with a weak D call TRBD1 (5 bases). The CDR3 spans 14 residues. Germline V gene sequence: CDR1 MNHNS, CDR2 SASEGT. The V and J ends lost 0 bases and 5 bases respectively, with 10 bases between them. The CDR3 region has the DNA TGTGCCAGCAGTGAAGCGCCAGGGTGGGAGACCCAGTACTTC. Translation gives CASSEAPGWETQYF.

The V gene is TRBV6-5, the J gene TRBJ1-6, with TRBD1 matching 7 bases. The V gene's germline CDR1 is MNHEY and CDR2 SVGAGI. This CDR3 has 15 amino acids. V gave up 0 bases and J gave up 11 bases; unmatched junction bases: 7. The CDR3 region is CASSYSRGGLPPLHF. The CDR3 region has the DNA TGTGCCAGCAGTTACTCGAGAGGGGGCCTTCCACCCCTCCACTTT.

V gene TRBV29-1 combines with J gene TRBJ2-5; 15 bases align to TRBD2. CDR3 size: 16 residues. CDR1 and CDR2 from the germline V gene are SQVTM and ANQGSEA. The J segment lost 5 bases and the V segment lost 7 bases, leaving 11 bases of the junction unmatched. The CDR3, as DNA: TGCAGCGCTGGAGGAGGACTAGCGGGAGGGGTGGAGACCCAGTACTTC. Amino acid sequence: CSAGGGLAGGVETQYF. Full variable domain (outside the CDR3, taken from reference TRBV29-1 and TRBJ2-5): SAVISQKPSRDICQRGTSLTIQCQVDSQVTMMFWYRQQPGQSLTLIATANQGSEATYESGFVIDKFPISRPNLTFSTLTVSNMSPEDSSIYLCSAGGGLAGGVETQYFGPGTRLLVL.

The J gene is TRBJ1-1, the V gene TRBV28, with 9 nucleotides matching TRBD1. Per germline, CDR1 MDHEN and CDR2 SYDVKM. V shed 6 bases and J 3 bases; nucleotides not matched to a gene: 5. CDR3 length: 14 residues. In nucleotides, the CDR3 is TGTGCCAGCAGCTCGGGACAGGGCTACACTGAAGCTTTCTTT. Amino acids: CASSSGQGYTEAFF.